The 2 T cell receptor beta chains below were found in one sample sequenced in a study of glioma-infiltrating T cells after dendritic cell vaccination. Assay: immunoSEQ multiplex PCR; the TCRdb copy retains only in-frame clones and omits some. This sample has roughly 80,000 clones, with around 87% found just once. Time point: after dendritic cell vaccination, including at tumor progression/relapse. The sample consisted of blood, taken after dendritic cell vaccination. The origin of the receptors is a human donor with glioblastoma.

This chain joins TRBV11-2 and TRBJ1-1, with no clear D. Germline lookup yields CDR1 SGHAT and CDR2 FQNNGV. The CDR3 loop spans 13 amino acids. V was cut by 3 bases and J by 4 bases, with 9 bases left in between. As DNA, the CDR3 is TGTGCCAGCAGCTTCCGGGGTAGCACTGAAGCTTTCTTT. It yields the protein CASSFRGSTEAFF.

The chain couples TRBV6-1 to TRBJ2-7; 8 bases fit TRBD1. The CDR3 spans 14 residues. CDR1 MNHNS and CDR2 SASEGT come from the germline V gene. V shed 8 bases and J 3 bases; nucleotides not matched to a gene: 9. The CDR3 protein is CASREQGAFYEQYF. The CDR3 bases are TGTGCCAGCCGGGAGCAGGGGGCCTTCTACGAGCAGTACTTC.